These 17 T cell receptor beta chains share one sample of origin, sequenced in a study of tumor-infiltrating lymphocytes in primary liver carcinoma. Unsorted bulk tissue of about 20-32 mg yielded co-extracted RNA and DNA. A primer matching the constant region was used to make TCR beta cDNA from 450 to 500 ng of total RNA. Generation of the TCR beta libraries relied on three nested multiplex PCR rounds using slightly modified ARM-PCR. Each of the first two PCR rounds ran roughly 9 cycles with TRBV1-TRBV30 forward and C-beta reverse primers. Using its own MiXCR run on the multiplex PCR reads, TCRdb lists one record per CDR3 protein. Of tens of thousands of distinct CDR3 sequences listed, around 69% are singletons. The sample was liver tumor tissue from sampling region 4. Subset given: tumor region T4, right-lateral pole. These receptors originate from a man aged 35 to 55 with primary liver carcinoma and hepatitis B virus infection.

Concerning this clonotype itself: The missing conserved phenylalanine or tryptophan at the end of this CDR3 makes a read error likely. V usage is TRBV11-2 and J usage is TRBJ2-2, with D perhaps assigned TRBD1 or TRBD2 (5 bases each). This CDR3 comprises 16 residues. CDR1 and CDR2 from the germline V gene are SGHAT and FQNNGV. In nucleotides, the CDR3 is TGTGCCAGCAGTTTAGCATTAGGGGCGAACACCGGGGAACTGTTTTGC. The encoded protein is CASSLALGANTGELFC.

On this clonotype itself: A read error may account for a junction end that differs from germline. The chain joins TRBV6-5 to TRBJ2-1; 13 positions match TRBD2. The CDR3 contains 17 residues. Germline-derived CDR1 and CDR2 are MNHEY and SVGAGI. CDR3 amino acids: CAGRRLAGGRSDNEQFF. The CDR3 DNA sequence: TGTGCCGGCAGACGACTAGCGGGAGGACGATCGGACAATGAGCAGTTCTTC.

This clonotype was counted only a few times. Here the CDR3 reads CASSLRGSVGEKLFF. The CDR3 region has the DNA TGCGCCAGCAGCTTACGGGGATCCGTCGGCGAAAAACTGTTTTTT. The V gene is TRBV5-1, the J gene TRBJ1-4, with D uncertain. Germline V CDR1 and CDR2: SGHRS, YFSETQ. The CDR3 spans 15 residues. V was clipped by 2 bases and J by 8 bases, with 16 bases between them.

The chain employs TRBV6-6 and TRBJ2-1, with D possibly matching TRBD1 (6 bases). CDR1 and CDR2 (germline): MNHNY, SVGAGI (reference sequence). V lost 5 bases and J lost 6, with 23 bases in between. CDR3 length equals 17 residues. This chain's CDR3 is CASSATLGALEPNEQFF. The CDR3 coding sequence is TGTGCCAGCAGTGCCACGTTGGGGGCGTTAGAACCCAATGAGCAGTTCTTC.

This rearrangement joins TRBV7-8 to TRBJ2-7, with D uncertain. V was clipped by 9 bases and J by 7 bases, with 19 bases between them. This CDR3 comprises 13 residues. Germline V gene sequence: CDR1 SGHVS, CDR2 FQNEAQ. The CDR3 spells CASNLGLVEEQYF. The CDR3 DNA sequence: TGTGCCAGTAACTTGGGCCTGGTGGAGGAGCAGTACTTC.

At least ten counts were recorded for this clonotype. The chain couples TRBV2 to TRBJ2-1; D gene uncertain. CDR3 length: 11 amino acids. The ends were cut back, 11 bases at V and 7 bases at J, with 12 bases in the middle. Germline CDR1 reads SNHLY; CDR2 reads FYNNEI. The CDR3 coding sequence is TGTGCCCTCCCTGCCGGGAATGAGCAGTTCTTC. Protein product: CALPAGNEQFF.

About this clonotype itself: A read error may produce the germline difference seen at one junction end. The chain links TRBV30 to TRBJ2-2, with 10 nucleotides matching TRBD2. The germline gives CDR1 GTSNPN, CDR2 SVGIG (reference sequence). The CDR3 is 17 residues long. CDR3 sequence (DNA): TGTGTCTGGAGTGTACGGACTAGCGGTCCGAACACCGGGGAGCCGTTTTTT. The encoded protein is CVWSVRTSGPNTGEPFF.

Comments on this clonotype: At one end, the junction sequence differs from germline, possibly due to a read error. The chain recombines TRBV11-2 with TRBJ1-1; possible D gene TRBD1, 6 bases. The CDR3 has 13 amino acids. Looked up from germline, CDR1 is SGHAT and CDR2 is FQNNGV. The CDR3 sequence: CASNRGWESETFF. As DNA, the CDR3 is TGTGCCAGCAATAGGGGGTGGGAGTCTGAAACTTTCTTT.

Of note for this clonotype: The junction does not match germline at one end; this may be a read error. The chain carries TRBV11-2 and TRBJ2-2; D might be TRBD2 (6 bases). This CDR3 has 17 amino acids. The germline gives CDR1 SGHAT, CDR2 FQNNGV. The CDR3 nucleotides are TGTGCCAACAGCTTAGCATTAGGAGGGGTGAACACCGGGGAGCTTTTATTT. Its protein is CANSLALGGVNTGELLF.

A remark on this clonotype: At one end, the junction sequence differs from germline, possibly due to a read error. This chain joins TRBV28 and TRBJ2-5; D is unclear. Germline CDR1 reads MDHEN; CDR2 reads SYDVKM. The CDR3 has 15 amino acids. The CDR3 reads CASSINGRRQEAQYF. CDR3 nucleotides: TGTGCCAGCAGCATAAACGGCAGGAGACAAGAGGCCCAGTACTTC.

This clonotype was detected only once. With a much larger clone just one base away, this may be a read error. This sequence joins TRBV24-1 and TRBJ2-1; 9 bases match TRBD2. CDR3 length equals 15 residues. Germline CDR1 and CDR2: KGHDR and SFDVKD. The CDR3 is CGTSDFLAGQYEQFF. The CDR3 region has the DNA TGTGGCACCAGTGATTTTCTAGCGGGACAGTATGAGCAGTTCTTC.

This clonotype was counted many times. The chain has TRBV5-1 and TRBJ2-1; unclear D gene. CDR1 is SGHRS and CDR2 is YFSETQ in the germline V gene. The CDR3 is made up of 14 amino acids. The germline V and J ends were trimmed by 4 bases and 9 bases, with 17 bases remaining between them. The CDR3 nucleotides are TGCGCCAGCAGCCGGAGTCCTGGTTTCAGTGAGCAGTTCTTC. It encodes CASSRSPGFSEQFF.

Points on this clonotype: This likely comes from a read error, as the CDR3 has no conserved phenylalanine or tryptophan at its end. The chain combines TRBV12-3 or TRBV12-4 with TRBJ2-2, with a tentative D call TRBD2 (6 bases). The length of the CDR3 is 13 residues. This CDR3 is CASVRLVAGKLFS. The CDR3 DNA sequence: TGTGCCAGCGTCCGACTAGTGGCCGGGAAGCTGTTTTCC.

Regarding this clonotype: This clone may be a read error of a much larger clone one base away. The chain's CDR3 is CASSQTNIEQFF. Written as DNA, the CDR3 is TGTGCCAGCAGTCAAACCAACATTGAGCAGTTCTTC. This rearrangement joins TRBV27 to TRBJ2-1; no reliable D call. The CDR3 has 12 amino acids. V lost 5 bases, J lost 9 bases, and 11 bases lay in between. Per germline, CDR1 MNHEY and CDR2 SMNVEV (reference sequence).

This clonotype was seen only once. One end of the junction does not line up with germline, which may come from a read error. This rearrangement joins TRBV4-3 to TRBJ1-1; D uncertain. The CDR3 runs 13 residues. Germline assignment: CDR1 LGHNA and CDR2 YSLEER. CDR3 protein: CASSQSRNTETFF. CDR3 DNA: TGCGCCAGCAGCCAATCTAGGAACACTGAAACTTTCTTT.

On this clonotype itself: The conserved phenylalanine or tryptophan is not found at the CDR3 terminus, so this likely reflects a read error. V is TRBV29-1 and J is TRBJ2-1; unclear D gene. CDR1 is SQVTM and CDR2 is ANQGSEA in the germline V gene. The CDR3 totals 12 residues. CDR3: CSVVGLVNEQFL. The CDR3 bases are TGCAGTGTTGTCGGTCTAGTCAATGAGCAGTTCTTA.

This clonotype was seen a single time. At one of its ends the junction is not consistent with the germline gene, which may arise from a read error. The J gene is TRBJ2-2, the V gene TRBV11-2; 9 bases are shared with TRBD2. The CDR3 is 16 amino acids. CDR1 and CDR2 (germline): SGHAT, FQNNGV. DNA of the CDR3: TGTGCCAACAGCTTAGAGGCTAGCGGGAACACCGGGGTACTGTTTTTT. This translates into CANSLEASGNTGVLFF.